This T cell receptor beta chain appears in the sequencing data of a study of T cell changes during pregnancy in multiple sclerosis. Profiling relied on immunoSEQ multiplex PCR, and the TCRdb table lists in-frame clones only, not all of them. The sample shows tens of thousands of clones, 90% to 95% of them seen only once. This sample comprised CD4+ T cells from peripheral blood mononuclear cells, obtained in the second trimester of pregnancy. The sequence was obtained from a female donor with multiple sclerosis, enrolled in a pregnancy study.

The CDR3 DNA is TGCGCCAGTTCCGTGGGGGGTGAGGACACCATATATTTT. Translation gives CASSVGGEDTIYF. V and J are TRBV5-1 and TRBJ1-3; possible D gene TRBD1, 5 bases. The germline V and J ends were trimmed by 8 bases and 8 bases, with 17 bases remaining between them. The CDR3 is 13 amino acids. Germline CDR1 reads SGHRS; CDR2 reads YFSETQ. The entire variable domain, with the rest obtained from reference TRBV5-1 and TRBJ1-3, is as follows: KAGVTQTPRYLIKTRGQQVTLSCSPISGHRSVSWYQQTPGQGLQFLFEYFSETQRNKGNFPGRFSGRQFSNSRSEMNVSTLELGDSALYLCASSVGGEDTIYFGEGSWLTVV.